This TCR beta chain was documented in a study of blood T cells in healthy people across ages. About the research overall: In model experiments, template switching was able to capture about one barcoded beta molecule for every two T cells that were present.

Study results and limitations: Age advanced and TCR beta diversity per million T cells fell, roughly linearly. Observed TCR beta diversity showed a strong correlation with the percentage of naive T cells as measured by flow cytometry.

A second PCR of 7 to 11 cycles used a sample-barcoded 5' primer and a J-beta primer mix. TCRdb re-called the 5' RACE reads through MiXCR, storing one row per CDR3 protein. The sample lists some 760,000 distinct CDR3 sequences; 20% to 25% were seen once. The germline gives CDR1 MNHNS, CDR2 SASEGT. The CDR3 has 16 residues. Turning to this clonotype: Its antigen is currently unknown.

These data were likewise used in another study, on T cells of mothers and their children.

Source material: blood. This receptor was taken from a boy aged 5-17 years in good health. V is TRBV6-1 and J is TRBJ2-5; D possibly matches TRBD1 or TRBD2 (5 bases each). The closer fit of TRBJ2-1 to the DNA end suggests the J call may be wrong. The CDR3 sequence is CASSRDRDAPYNEQFF. CDR3 bases: TGTGCCAGCAGTAGGGACCGGGACGCCCCCTACAATGAGCAGTTCTTC.